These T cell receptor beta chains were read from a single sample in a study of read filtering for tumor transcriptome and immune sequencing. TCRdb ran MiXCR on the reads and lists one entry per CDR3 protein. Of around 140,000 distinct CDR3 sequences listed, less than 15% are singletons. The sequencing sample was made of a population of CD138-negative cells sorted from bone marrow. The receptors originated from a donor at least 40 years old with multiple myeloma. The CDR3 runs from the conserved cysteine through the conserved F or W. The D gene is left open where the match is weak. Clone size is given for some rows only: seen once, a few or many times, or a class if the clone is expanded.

CDR3 protein: CASRSDRGGTDTQYF
CDR3 DNA: TGTGCCAGCAGATCCGACAGGGGAGGCACAGATACGCAGTATTTT
D gene: TRBD1
J gene: TRBJ2-3
clone size: many
V gene: TRBV6-5

CDR3 protein: CASSSTGTTETQYF
CDR3 DNA: TGTGCCAGCAGCTCAACCGGGACTACAGAGACCCAGTACTTC
D gene: TRBD2
J gene: TRBJ2-5
clone size: few
V gene: TRBV7-2

CDR3 protein: CASSQSASGSTGELFF
CDR3 DNA: TGTGCCAGCAGCCAAAGCGCCAGCGGGAGCACCGGGGAGCTGTTTTTT
D gene: TRBD2
J gene: TRBJ2-2
clone size: many
V gene: TRBV11-3

CDR3 protein: CASSQTGTSVKGFQYF
CDR3 DNA: TGTGCCAGCAGCCAAACCGGGACTAGCGTAAAGGGTTTTCAGTACTTC
D gene: TRBD2
J gene: TRBJ2-4
clone size: many
V gene: TRBV3-1

CDR3 protein: CASSLAGPGGDEQFF
CDR3 DNA: TGCGCCAGCAGCTTGGCAGGACCGGGAGGCGATGAGCAGTTCTTC
D gene: TRBD2
J gene: TRBJ2-1
clone size: -
V gene: TRBV5-1

CDR3 protein: CATPGQGQETQYF
CDR3 DNA: TGTGCCACCCCCGGACAGGGGCAAGAGACCCAGTACTTC
D gene: TRBD1
J gene: TRBJ2-5
clone size: many
V gene: TRBV7-9

CDR3 protein: CASRQGFTEAFF
CDR3 DNA: TGTGCCAGCAGACAGGGTTTCACTGAAGCTTTCTTT
D gene: -
J gene: TRBJ1-1
clone size: -
V gene: TRBV6-2/TRBV6-3

CDR3 protein: CSVGTATETQYF
CDR3 DNA: TGCAGCGTTGGGACCGCAACAGAGACCCAGTACTTC
D gene: -
J gene: TRBJ2-5
clone size: many
V gene: TRBV29-1

CDR3 protein: CSASGGQETQYF
CDR3 DNA: TGCAGTGCTAGTGGGGGACAAGAGACCCAGTACTTC
D gene: -
J gene: TRBJ2-5
clone size: many
V gene: TRBV20-1

CDR3 protein: CASSPTQTGGRRAFF
CDR3 DNA: TGTGCCAGCTCTCCAACCCAAACAGGGGGCCGTAGGGCTTTCTTT
D gene: TRBD1
J gene: TRBJ1-1
clone size: many
V gene: TRBV18

CDR3 protein: CASSFMRPGSNTEAFF
CDR3 DNA: TGTGCCAGCAGCTTCATGCGTCCGGGGAGTAACACTGAAGCTTTCTTT
D gene: -
J gene: TRBJ1-1
clone size: many
V gene: TRBV5-4

CDR3 protein: CSVMVDRAYEQYF
CDR3 DNA: TGCAGCGTTATGGTGGACAGGGCGTACGAGCAGTACTTC
D gene: TRBD1
J gene: TRBJ2-7
clone size: many
V gene: TRBV29-1

CDR3 protein: CASSIGNTEAFF
CDR3 DNA: TGTGCCAGTAGTATTGGGAACACTGAAGCTTTCTTT
D gene: -
J gene: TRBJ1-1
clone size: many
V gene: TRBV19

CDR3 protein: CASSALGGGATDTQYF
CDR3 DNA: TGTGCCAGCAGCGCCCTCGGCGGGGGAGCCACAGATACGCAGTATTTT
D gene: TRBD2
J gene: TRBJ2-3
clone size: many
V gene: TRBV9

CDR3 protein: CSVPIAGERSGVEQYF
CDR3 DNA: TGCAGCGTGCCCATAGCGGGAGAACGCTCAGGGGTCGAGCAGTACTTC
D gene: TRBD2
J gene: TRBJ2-7
clone size: many
V gene: TRBV29-1

CDR3 protein: CAGTPSGTINIQYF
CDR3 DNA: TGTGCCGGAACTCCTAGCGGGACTATAAACATTCAGTACTTC
D gene: TRBD2
J gene: TRBJ2-4
clone size: -
V gene: TRBV30

CDR3 protein: CATRQGDTQYF
CDR3 DNA: TGTGCCACCCGACAGGGAGATACGCAGTATTTT
D gene: TRBD1
J gene: TRBJ2-3
clone size: many
V gene: TRBV15

CDR3 protein: CASSLASPSYNEQFF
CDR3 DNA: TGTGCCAGCAGCCTCGCTAGCCCCTCCTACAATGAGCAGTTCTTC
D gene: -
J gene: TRBJ2-1
clone size: many
V gene: TRBV6-2/TRBV6-3

CDR3 protein: CAIRTRGRHNEQLF
CDR3 DNA: TGTGCCATCAGGACTAGAGGGAGACACAATGAGCAGTTGTTC
D gene: -
J gene: TRBJ2-1
clone size: -
V gene: TRBV10-3